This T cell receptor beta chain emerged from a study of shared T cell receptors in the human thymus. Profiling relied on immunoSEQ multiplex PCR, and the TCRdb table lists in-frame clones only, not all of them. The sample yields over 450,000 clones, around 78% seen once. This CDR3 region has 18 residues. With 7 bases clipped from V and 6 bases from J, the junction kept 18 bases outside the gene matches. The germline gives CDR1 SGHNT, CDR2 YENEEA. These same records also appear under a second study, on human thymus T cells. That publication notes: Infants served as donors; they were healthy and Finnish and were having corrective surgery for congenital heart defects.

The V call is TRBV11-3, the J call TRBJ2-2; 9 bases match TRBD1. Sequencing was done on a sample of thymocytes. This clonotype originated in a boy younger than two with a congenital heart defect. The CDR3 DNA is TGTGCCAGCACCACACCCGGAGGGACAGGGATTGCCGCCGGGGAGCTGTTTTTT. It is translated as CASTTPGGTGIAAGELFF.